These 24 T cell receptor beta chains originate from one sample sequenced in a study of Ad26.COV2.S vaccination and SARS-CoV-2 variants. Sequencing used immunoSEQ multiplex PCR; TCRdb keeps in-frame clones, though not all of them. The table records some 520,000 clones, approximately 88% of them present only once. Treatment of the sample: 15 to 20 received Ad26.COV2.S at low or high dose, single or two shots; five or six received placebo; per-sample allocation not given. Specimen acquisition occurred on day 63 following the initial vaccine or placebo injection. The specimen was peripheral blood, collected in a trial of Ad26.COV2.S vaccine versus placebo. All receptors derive from a person between 18 and 65 years old who received the Ad26.COV2.S COVID-19 vaccine or a placebo.

The CDR3 nucleotides read TGTGCCAGCAGCTCCGGGACAGAAAATTCACCCCTCCACTTT. It codes for CASSSGTENSPLHF. This chain uses TRBV7-2 with TRBJ1-6; 7 bases are a match to TRBD1. Germline V lookup: CDR1 SGHTA, CDR2 FQGNSA. V trimming: 4 bases; J trimming: 7 bases; junction bases outside the gene matches: 4. This CDR3 is 14 amino acids long. The entire variable domain, with the rest obtained from reference TRBV7-2 and TRBJ1-6, is as follows: GAGVSQSPSNKVTEKGKDVELRCDPISGHTALYWYRQSLGQGLEFLIYFQGNSAPDKSGLPSDRFSAERTGGSVSTLTIQRTQQEDSAVYLCASSSGTENSPLHFGNGTRLTVT.

A single count supports this clone. The same CDR3 also results from other DNA sequences found in this sample. The genes are TRBV3-1 (or the pseudogene TRBV3-2) and TRBJ1-2, with no clear D. V was shortened by 1 base and J by 5 bases, with 5 bases between the two germline ends. The CDR3 length is 12 residues. The V gene's germline CDR1 is LGHDT and CDR2 YNNKEL (reference sequence). The CDR3 protein is CASSQGGYGYTF. DNA for the CDR3: TGTGCCAGCAGCCAAGGCGGTTATGGCTACACCTTC.

In nucleotides, the CDR3 is TGCGCCAGCAGCGGGACCGGCACCTACGAGCAGTACTTC. Amino acid sequence: CASSGTGTYEQYF. J is TRBJ2-7 and V is TRBV5-1; the D gene could be TRBD1 or TRBD2 (5 bases each). Germline CDR1 SGHRS, CDR2 YFSETQ. CDR3 length equals 13 residues. Trimming removed 4 bases at V and 2 bases at J, with 10 bases between.

The rearrangement links TRBV30 to TRBJ1-5; TRBD1 is a possible D gene (5 bases). The CDR3 covers 14 residues. CDR1 and CDR2 (germline): GTSNPN, SVGIG (reference sequence). V was trimmed by 3 bases and J by 5 bases, leaving 14 bases between them. The CDR3 nucleotides read TGTGCCTGGAGCGAGAATCGGGGCGATCAGCCCCAGCATTTT. It encodes CAWSENRGDQPQHF.

The rearrangement links TRBV7-2 to TRBJ1-3, with unresolved D. V was pared by 5 bases and J by 4 bases, with 9 bases between. This CDR3 region has 13 residues. From germline, CDR1 is SGHTA and CDR2 FQGNSA. The CDR3 loop reads CASSPNSGNTIYF. The CDR3, as DNA: TGTGCCAGCAGCCCCAACTCGGGAAACACCATATATTTT.

CDR3 coding DNA: TGTGCCAGCGCCCCAGGGGGAGGCAATCAGCCCCAGCATTTT. Encoded protein: CASAPGGGNQPQHF. This chain uses TRBV28 with TRBJ1-5, with 7 bases matching TRBD1. V lost 8 bases to trimming and J lost 2 bases; unmatched junction nucleotides: 6. The CDR3 is 14 residues long. Germline V CDR1 and CDR2: MDHEN, SYDVKM.

The rearrangement joins TRBV25-1 to TRBJ2-1; TRBD1 matches at 9 bases. The CDR3 spans 15 residues. The trim removed 4 bases at V and 4 bases at J, leaving 5 bases unmatched. Germline loops: CDR1 MGHDK, CDR2 SYGVNS. CDR3 bases: TGTGCCAGCAGTGGACACAGGGGGCAGTACAATGAGCAGTTCTTC. It codes for CASSGHRGQYNEQFF.

This clone has more than one count but fewer than ten. CDR3 DNA: TGTGCCAGCAGCTTAGGCTGGGCAAGCTCTAATTCACCCCTCCACTTT. Protein: CASSLGWASSNSPLHF. The chain recombines TRBV13 with TRBJ1-6; D unclear. Trimming cost V 0 bases and J 6 bases, with 12 bases left between them. The germline CDR1 and CDR2 sequences are PRHDT and FYEKMQ (reference sequence). This CDR3 spans 16 amino acids.

The chain has TRBV7-9 and TRBJ2-7; the match to TRBD1 covers 7 bases. The V segment lost 5 bases and the J segment 2 bases; nucleotides outside the gene matches: 9. The CDR3 covers 15 residues. Germline V gene data show CDR1 as SEHNR and CDR2 as FQNEAQ (reference sequence). CDR3 coding DNA: TGTGCCAGCAGCCCCCCAGGGCAGGGGGCCTACGAGCAGTACTTC. Amino acid sequence: CASSPPGQGAYEQYF.

For the CDR3, the DNA is TGTGCCAGTACCCAACACAGGGGTTCCCCCACAGATACGCAGTATTTT. Its protein product is CASTQHRGSPTDTQYF. The J gene is TRBJ2-3, the V gene TRBV19; 7 bases are a match to TRBD1. V trimming: 7 bases; J trimming: 2 bases; junction bases outside the gene matches: 12. The CDR3 runs 16 residues. Looked up from germline, CDR1 is LNHDA and CDR2 is SQIVND (reference sequence).

The chain links TRBV7-6 to TRBJ2-6, with 8 bases matching TRBD2. After removal of 0 bases from V and 1 base from J, the junction contained 11 bases not matched to a gene. The CDR3 has 20 amino acids. Germline V CDR1 and CDR2: SGHVS, FNYEAQ. CDR3 residues: CASSLAAAIAGLSGANVLTF. CDR3 nucleotide sequence: TGTGCCAGCAGCTTAGCCGCCGCGATAGCGGGACTGTCTGGGGCCAACGTCCTGACTTTC.

A remark on this clone: The germline gene is not matched at one end of the junction; a read error may be the cause. V and J are TRBV7-9 and TRBJ1-1, with a possible D match to TRBD1 (6 bases). In germline, CDR1 is SEHNR, CDR2 FQNEAQ (reference sequence). CDR3 length equals 11 residues. CDR3 sequence: CASSPDRSLLF. The DNA of the CDR3 is TGTGCCAGCAGCCCCGACAGGAGCCTTCTCTTT.

The chain links TRBV4-3 to TRBJ1-4; 8 bases fit TRBD1. Germline assignment: CDR1 LGHNA and CDR2 YSLEER. Trimming took 8 bases from V and 8 from J; bases not matched to a gene: 7. The CDR3 has 13 residues. The CDR3 here is CASAQGGREKLFF. The CDR3 DNA reads as TGCGCCAGCGCACAGGGGGGTCGGGAAAAACTGTTTTTT.

The V gene is TRBV11-2, the J gene TRBJ1-5; D is unclear. The CDR3 loop spans 15 amino acids. Germline CDR1 and CDR2: SGHAT and FQNNGV. Trimming stripped 1 base from V and 2 bases from J, with 9 bases between. The CDR3 reads CASSLASGGNQPQHF. CDR3 DNA: TGTGCCAGCAGCTTAGCTTCGGGCGGCAATCAGCCCCAGCATTTT.

The chain links TRBV15 to TRBJ2-2; 16 nucleotides align to TRBD2. The CDR3 is made up of 18 amino acids. The V gene end was trimmed by 0 bases and the J gene end by 6 bases; junction bases not matched to a gene: 4. Germline-derived CDR1 and CDR2 are LNHNV and YYDKDF (reference sequence). The DNA for the CDR3 is TGTGCCACCAGCAGAGATAGGGGGACTAGCGGGAGGGCCGGGGAGCTGTTTTTT. It encodes CATSRDRGTSGRAGELFF.

The V gene is TRBV28, the J gene TRBJ1-5; 9 bases agree with TRBD1. Trimming cost V 11 bases and J 0 bases; bases outside gene matches: 5. The CDR3 has 14 amino acids. The germline gives CDR1 MDHEN, CDR2 SYDVKM. The CDR3 DNA sequence: TGTGCCGCACAGGGGGCAGATAGCAATCAGCCCCAGCATTTT. Residues: CAAQGADSNQPQHF.

The J gene is TRBJ2-1, the V gene TRBV6-2 or TRBV6-3; 10 bases align to TRBD2. The CDR3 length is 16 residues. After removal of 4 bases from V and 0 bases from J, the junction contained 3 bases not matched to a gene. The germline V gene encodes CDR1 MNHEY and CDR2 SVGEGT. CDR3 nucleotide sequence: TGTGCCAGCAGTTCCTCTAGCGGGAGCTCCTACAATGAGCAGTTCTTC. It codes for CASSSSSGSSYNEQFF.

Only one count was recorded for this clone. The V call is TRBV3-1 (or the pseudogene TRBV3-2), the J call TRBJ2-2, with D hard to call. From germline, CDR1 is LGHDT and CDR2 YNNKEL (reference sequence). V lost 4 bases, J lost 6 bases, and 12 bases lay in between. The CDR3 length is 14 residues. The CDR3 region is CASSLYSGAGELFF. The CDR3 nucleotides read TGTGCCAGCAGCCTGTACAGTGGAGCCGGGGAGCTGTTTTTT.

With regard to this clone: At one boundary the junction diverges from the germline segment, which might be a read error. The chain recombines TRBV6-5 with TRBJ1-1, with D unresolved. The CDR3 extends over 13 amino acids. The germline CDR1 and CDR2 sequences are MNHEY and SVGAGI. Here the CDR3 reads CTSSPATNTEAFF. Written as DNA, the CDR3 is TGTACCAGCAGCCCAGCGACGAACACTGAAGCTTTCTTT.

The chain combines TRBV7-3 with TRBJ1-4, with D hard to call. The CDR3 covers 17 residues. Trimming shortened V by 5 bases and J by 0 bases, and 16 bases separated the two germline ends. In germline, CDR1 is SGHTA, CDR2 FQGTGA. The DNA of the CDR3 is TGTGCCAGCAGCAAATACACCGGGATTACAACTAATGAAAAACTGTTTTTT. As protein: CASSKYTGITTNEKLFF. Combining the CDR3 with reference TRBV7-3 and TRBJ1-4 gives the whole variable domain GAGVSQTPSNKVTEKGKYVELRCDPISGHTALYWYRQSLGQGPEFLIYFQGTGAADDSGLPNDRFFAVRPEGSVSTLKIQRTERGDSAVYLCASSKYTGITTNEKLFFGSGTQLSVL.

The CDR3 sequence is CSVGTGISGNTIYF. DNA of the CDR3: TGCAGCGTCGGGACAGGGATTTCTGGAAACACCATATATTTT. The genes are TRBV29-1 and TRBJ1-3; TRBD1 matches 9 bases. CDR3 length: 14 amino acids. CDR1 SQVTM and CDR2 ANQGSEA come from the germline V gene. J lost 1 base, V lost 6 bases, and 4 bases had no gene match.

The rearrangement links TRBV29-1 to TRBJ1-2; D is perhaps TRBD1 (6 bases). V lost 0 bases and J 2 bases, leaving 13 bases between the germline ends. Germline CDR1 reads SQVTM; CDR2 reads ANQGSEA. The CDR3 is made up of 15 amino acids. As DNA, the CDR3 is TGCAGCGTTGAAGATCATACAGGGAGGAACTATGGCTACACCTTC. Its protein is CSVEDHTGRNYGYTF.

The chain uses TRBV7-6 and TRBJ2-7; TRBD2 might be the D (6 bases). The CDR3 contains 14 residues. Trimming cost V 1 base and J 5 bases, with 12 bases left between them. Germline assignment: CDR1 SGHVS and CDR2 FNYEAQ. CDR3 loop: CASSLGPGAHEQYF. For the CDR3, the DNA is TGTGCCAGCAGCTTAGGTCCGGGAGCCCACGAGCAGTACTTC.

This sequence joins TRBV5-1 and TRBJ2-7; the match to TRBD2 covers 8 bases. CDR1 and CDR2 (germline): SGHRS, YFSETQ. This CDR3 comprises 15 residues. The V and J ends lost 4 bases and 1 base, in that order; junction bases with no gene match: 7. This CDR3 reads CASSLYRLASYEQYF. The CDR3 DNA reads TGCGCCAGCAGCCTTTACCGACTAGCGTCCTACGAGCAGTACTTC.